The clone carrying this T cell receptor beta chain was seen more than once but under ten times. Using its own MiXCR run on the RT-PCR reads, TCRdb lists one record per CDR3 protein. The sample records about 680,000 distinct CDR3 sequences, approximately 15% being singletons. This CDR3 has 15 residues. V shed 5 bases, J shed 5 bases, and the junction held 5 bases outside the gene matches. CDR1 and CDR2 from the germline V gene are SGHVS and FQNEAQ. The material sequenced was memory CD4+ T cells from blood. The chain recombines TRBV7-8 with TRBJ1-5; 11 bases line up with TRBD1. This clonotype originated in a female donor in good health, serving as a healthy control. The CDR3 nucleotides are TGTGCCAGCAGCCTGGACAGGGGGCTTTATCAGCCCCAGCATTTT. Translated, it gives CASSLDRGLYQPQHF.